These 28 T cell receptor beta chains came from one sample sequenced in a study of shared T cell receptors in the human thymus. Some clones are missing from TCRdb's copy, which holds only in-frame ones; the method was immunoSEQ multiplex PCR. The sample lists about 380,000 clones; over 90% were seen once. Sequencing input: thymocytes. Every receptor here comes from a human donor.

The chain recombines TRBV6-4 with TRBJ2-4, with a tentative D call TRBD2 (6 bases). V lost 7 bases, J lost 0 bases, and 25 bases lay in between. This CDR3 is built from 19 residues. Looked up from germline, CDR1 is MRHNA and CDR2 is SNTAGT. This chain's CDR3 is CASTHRGLGSYLAKNIQYF. The CDR3 nucleotides read TGTGCCAGCACCCACCGGGGGTTAGGGTCTTACTTAGCCAAAAACATTCAGTACTTC.

This clone was seen once. The V call is TRBV5-1, the J call TRBJ2-5, with 10 bases matching TRBD1. The CDR3 totals 14 residues. Germline CDR1 SGHRS, CDR2 YFSETQ. V lost 3 bases, J lost 5 bases, and 4 bases stayed unmatched. CDR3 protein: CASSSGTGVETQYF. The CDR3 DNA is TGCGCCAGCAGCTCGGGGACAGGGGTTGAGACCCAGTACTTC.

In nucleotides, the CDR3 is TGTGCCAGCAGCGTATTACTAGCTGCGAACACCGGGGAGCTGTTTTTT. Translated, it gives CASSVLLAANTGELFF. The chain combines TRBV9 with TRBJ2-2, with D possibly being TRBD2 (6 bases). CDR3 length equals 16 residues. The germline gives CDR1 SGDLS, CDR2 YYNGEE. V was cut by 1 base and J by 0 bases, with 10 bases left in between.

This clone was found a few times. This chain joins TRBV30 and TRBJ1-2; D gene unclear. The germline CDR1 and CDR2 sequences are GTSNPN and SVGIG (reference sequence). The V end lost 1 base, the J end lost 4 bases, and 22 bases lay between the germline ends. The CDR3 is 17 residues long. The CDR3 loop reads CAWSGRYFQPDFYGYTF. The CDR3 DNA reads TGTGCCTGGAGTGGTCGTTACTTCCAGCCTGATTTCTATGGCTACACCTTC.

V usage is TRBV25-1 and J usage is TRBJ1-1, with a weak D call TRBD1 (6 bases). The CDR3 runs 16 residues. Germline CDR1 is MGHDK and CDR2 is SYGVNS. V lost 1 base, J lost 1 base, and 13 bases lay in between. The CDR3 sequence: CASSEWGAGRNTEAFF. The CDR3 DNA sequence: TGTGCCAGCAGTGAATGGGGGGCTGGGAGGAACACTGAAGCTTTCTTT.

This chain links TRBV19 with TRBJ2-7; tentatively, D is TRBD1 (6 bases). This CDR3 contains 18 residues. Between the trimmed V and J ends, which lost 5 bases and 5 bases, there was a span of 28 bases. Germline V lookup: CDR1 LNHDA, CDR2 SQIVND (reference sequence). The CDR3 coding sequence is TGTGCCAGTAGTCCCCGGGCCCGGGACACCAAGGTGGGGGACGAGCAGTACTTC. Translated, it gives CASSPRARDTKVGDEQYF. The whole variable domain, remainder taken from reference TRBV19 and TRBJ2-7, is DGGITQSPKYLFRKEGQNVTLSCEQNLNHDAMYWYRQDPGQGLRLIYYSQIVNDFQKGDIAEGYSVSREKKESFPLTVTSAQKNPTAFYLCASSPRARDTKVGDEQYFGPGTRLTVT.

V and J are TRBV18 and TRBJ1-1, with D uncertain. The CDR3 spans 15 residues. CDR1 is KGHSH and CDR2 is LQKENI in the germline V gene. V was trimmed by 4 bases and J by 1 base, leaving 13 bases between them. CDR3 sequence (DNA): TGTGCCAGCTCACGAACCCGAAAAAGGAACACTGAAGCTTTCTTT. Residues: CASSRTRKRNTEAFF.

The chain recombines TRBV7-6 with TRBJ1-2; D is ambiguous. V lost 2 bases to trimming and J lost 2 bases, with 6 bases between them. The CDR3 sequence is 13 residues long. Per the germline V gene, CDR1 is SGHVS and CDR2 is FNYEAQ. The CDR3 region is CASSLRQNYGYTF. The CDR3, as DNA: TGTGCCAGCAGCTTAAGGCAGAACTATGGCTACACCTTC.

The rearrangement links TRBV9 to TRBJ2-2; the D gene is possibly TRBD2 (5 bases). V was cut by 1 base and J by 1 base, with 11 bases left in between. The CDR3 loop spans 16 amino acids. Germline V lookup: CDR1 SGDLS, CDR2 YYNGEE. The CDR3 protein is CASSVWPGLNTGELFF. For the CDR3, the DNA is TGTGCCAGCAGCGTATGGCCGGGGTTGAACACCGGGGAGCTGTTTTTT.

The chain links TRBV28 to TRBJ1-5; D unclear. The CDR3 is made up of 14 amino acids. Germline values: CDR1 MDHEN, CDR2 SYDVKM. Trimming left V 7 bases short and J 6 bases short, with 16 bases between. In DNA form, the CDR3 reads TGTGCCAGCACGAGGGTAAGGTTCGGTCAGCCCCAGCATTTT. Encoded protein: CASTRVRFGQPQHF.

The rearrangement uses TRBV6-6 and TRBJ1-2; D ambiguous. The CDR3 extends over 14 amino acids. V was trimmed by 5 bases and J by 1 base, leaving 11 bases between them. From germline, CDR1 is MNHNY and CDR2 SVGAGI (reference sequence). The chain's CDR3 is CASSPPVHNYGYTF. CDR3 DNA sequence: TGTGCCAGCAGTCCTCCCGTGCATAACTATGGCTACACCTTC.

The chain carries TRBV5-1 and TRBJ1-2; maybe TRBD1 (5 bases). In germline, CDR1 is SGHRS, CDR2 YFSETQ. CDR3 length: 17 amino acids. V was trimmed by 0 bases and J by 3 bases, leaving 18 bases between them. This CDR3 reads CASSLDSRGRRDYGYTF. In DNA, the CDR3 is TGCGCCAGCAGCTTGGATTCCCGGGGCCGCAGGGACTATGGCTACACCTTC. The variable domain in full, completed from reference TRBV5-1 and TRBJ1-2, reads KAGVTQTPRYLIKTRGQQVTLSCSPISGHRSVSWYQQTPGQGLQFLFEYFSETQRNKGNFPGRFSGRQFSNSRSEMNVSTLELGDSALYLCASSLDSRGRRDYGYTFGSGTRLTVV.

The gene calls are TRBV9 and TRBJ1-2; D gene unclear. The CDR3 runs 13 residues. Trimming left V 3 bases short and J 6 bases short, with 12 bases between. The germline V gene encodes CDR1 SGDLS and CDR2 YYNGEE. CDR3 amino acids: CASSEPYLNGYTF. For the CDR3, the DNA is TGTGCCAGCAGCGAGCCCTATCTGAATGGCTACACCTTC.

V and J are TRBV27 and TRBJ1-2; D may be TRBD1 (6 bases). There are 15 residues in the CDR3. From germline, CDR1 is MNHEY and CDR2 SMNVEV (reference sequence). V lost 7 bases and J 4 bases, leaving 19 bases between the germline ends. The CDR3, as DNA: TGTGCCAGCACTAACGAGGCAGGGGAAGGCTATGGCTACACCTTC. Its protein product is CASTNEAGEGYGYTF.

This clone was seen only once. The rearrangement links TRBV5-1 to TRBJ1-2, with D possibly TRBD1 on 6 matching bases. Germline V gene sequence: CDR1 SGHRS, CDR2 YFSETQ. This CDR3 comprises 14 residues. The V gene lost 4 bases and the J gene lost 4 bases, with 14 bases spanning the gap. CDR3: CASSPRQASYGYTF. The CDR3 nucleotides read TGCGCCAGCAGCCCCCGACAGGCAAGCTATGGCTACACCTTC.

The V call is TRBV6-4, the J call TRBJ2-2, with TRBD2 matching 9 bases. Losses at the gene ends were 7 bases for V and 6 bases for J; bases not matched to a gene: 9. This CDR3 comprises 15 residues. Germline CDR1 and CDR2: MRHNA and SNTAGT. The CDR3: CASNKREASSGELFF. In DNA form, the CDR3 reads TGTGCCAGCAATAAGCGGGAGGCCTCCTCCGGGGAGCTGTTTTTT.

The chain has TRBV27 and TRBJ2-7; the D is unclear. The V end was cut by 4 bases, the J end by 0 bases, with 4 bases between. The CDR3 has 12 residues. Germline CDR1 and CDR2: MNHEY and SMNVEV (reference sequence). CDR3 region: CASSSRSYEQYF. CDR3 in DNA: TGTGCCAGCAGTTCACGCTCCTACGAGCAGTACTTC.

The chain has TRBV5-1 and TRBJ2-1; 9 positions agree with TRBD2. CDR1 and CDR2 from the germline V gene are SGHRS and YFSETQ. The trim removed 0 bases at V and 4 bases at J, leaving 8 bases unmatched. CDR3 length equals 17 residues. The CDR3 loop reads CASSLARSSGDYNEQFF. The CDR3 coding sequence is TGCGCCAGCAGCTTGGCCCGATCTAGCGGGGATTACAATGAGCAGTTCTTC.

The V gene is TRBV29-1, the J gene TRBJ2-7; D not resolved. The CDR3 totals 14 residues. Trimming cost V 5 bases and J 2 bases, with 16 bases left between them. Germline CDR1 and CDR2: SQVTM and ANQGSEA. The CDR3 bases are TGCAGCGTTATTATGGAAAGCAGGCCCTACGAGCAGTACTTC. This sequence encodes CSVIMESRPYEQYF.

The genes are TRBV4-3 and TRBJ2-2; 14 positions agree with TRBD2. J lost 3 bases, V lost 4 bases, and 4 bases had no gene match. Per germline, CDR1 LGHNA and CDR2 YSLEER. This CDR3 region has 17 residues. The CDR3 loop reads CASSLGLAGGYTGELFF. CDR3 nucleotides: TGCGCCAGCAGCCTAGGACTAGCGGGAGGTTACACCGGGGAGCTGTTTTTT.

The rearrangement links TRBV28 to TRBJ2-5; 7 nucleotides match TRBD2. After removal of 7 bases from V and 7 bases from J, the junction contained 12 bases not matched to a gene. The CDR3 runs 14 residues. Germline V gene lookup returns CDR1 MDHEN and CDR2 SYDVKM. CDR3 sequence: CASKGSGTWVTQYF. The CDR3 DNA follows: TGTGCCAGCAAGGGGAGCGGGACGTGGGTGACCCAGTACTTC.

This clone was seen once. The V and J genes are TRBV5-8 and TRBJ2-1; D perhaps matches TRBD2 (6 bases). V lost 1 base, J lost 10 bases, and 15 bases lay in between. Germline CDR1 and CDR2: SGHTS and YDEGEE. The CDR3 loop spans 14 amino acids. CDR3 residues: CASSLTPTSLEQFF. The CDR3 DNA sequence: TGTGCCAGCAGCTTGACCCCAACTAGCTTAGAGCAGTTCTTC.

V usage is TRBV11-2 and J usage is TRBJ1-4; D perhaps matches TRBD1 (5 bases). The CDR3 has 13 residues. Trimming took 5 bases from V and 7 from J, leaving 11 bases between them. Germline assignment: CDR1 SGHAT and CDR2 FQNNGV. The CDR3 spells CASSHDRGEKLFF. In DNA form, the CDR3 reads TGTGCCAGCAGCCACGACAGAGGTGAAAAACTGTTTTTT.

The sample holds one count of this clone. This chain connects TRBV5-1 to TRBJ2-7, with unresolved D. The germline V gene encodes CDR1 SGHRS and CDR2 YFSETQ. The V and J ends lost 1 base and 3 bases respectively, with 8 bases between them. This CDR3 comprises 13 residues. The CDR3 sequence: CASSLNALYEQYF. The CDR3 DNA follows: TGCGCCAGCAGCTTGAATGCCCTCTACGAGCAGTACTTC.

The chain is built from TRBV18 and TRBJ2-3; 12 positions match TRBD2. Germline V CDR1 and CDR2: KGHSH, LQKENI. The CDR3 consists of 15 residues. The junction had 4 bases not matched to a gene; V was cut back by 6 bases and J by 3 bases. DNA of the CDR3: TGTGCCAGCTCTCCCGGGACTAGCGGGACAGATACGCAGTATTTT. This codes for CASSPGTSGTDTQYF.

V usage is TRBV18 and J usage is TRBJ1-5; 8 bases agree with TRBD1. CDR1 and CDR2 (germline): KGHSH, LQKENI. The V gene end was trimmed by 2 bases and the J gene end by 5 bases; junction bases not matched to a gene: 5. The CDR3 runs to 15 residues. CDR3 DNA sequence: TGTGCCAGCTCACCAACCAGGGGGCCTGATCAGCCCCAGCATTTT. It specifies CASSPTRGPDQPQHF.

This clone was counted between two and nine times. The chain uses TRBV11-2 and TRBJ1-5; the match to TRBD1 covers 8 bases. The CDR3 extends over 15 amino acids. The germline gives CDR1 SGHAT, CDR2 FQNNGV. J was trimmed by 5 bases and V by 3 bases; bases with no gene match: 6. CDR3 sequence: CASSLEGRGHQPQHF. The CDR3 DNA reads TGTGCCAGCAGCTTGGAGGGCAGGGGGCATCAGCCCCAGCATTTT.

The genes are TRBV27 and TRBJ1-3; no firm D call. V was pared by 3 bases and J by 4 bases, with 4 bases between. The CDR3 spans 12 residues. Germline CDR1 and CDR2: MNHEY and SMNVEV (reference sequence). CDR3 region: CASSFSGNTIYF. The CDR3 region has the DNA TGTGCCAGCAGTTTCAGCGGAAACACCATATATTTT.